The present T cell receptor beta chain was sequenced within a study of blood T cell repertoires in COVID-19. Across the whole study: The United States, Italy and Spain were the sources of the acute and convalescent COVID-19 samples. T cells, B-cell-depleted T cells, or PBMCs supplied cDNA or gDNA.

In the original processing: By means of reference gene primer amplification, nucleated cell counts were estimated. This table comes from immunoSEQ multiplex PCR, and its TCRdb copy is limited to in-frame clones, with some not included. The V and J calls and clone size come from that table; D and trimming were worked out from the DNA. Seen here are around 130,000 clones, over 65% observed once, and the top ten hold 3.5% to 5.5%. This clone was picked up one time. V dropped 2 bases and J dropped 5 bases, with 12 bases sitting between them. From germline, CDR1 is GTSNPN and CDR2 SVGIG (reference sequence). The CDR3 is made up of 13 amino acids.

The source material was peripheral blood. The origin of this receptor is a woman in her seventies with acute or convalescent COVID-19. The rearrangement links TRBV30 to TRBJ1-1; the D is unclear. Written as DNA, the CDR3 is TGTGCCTGGAGTTGGAGGGCCCGAACTGAAGCTTTCTTT. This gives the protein CAWSWRARTEAFF.